This entry lists 6 T cell receptor beta chains sequenced from one sample in a study of shared clonotypes between healthy human individuals. Selected positively for CCR7 and CD45RO-negative, naive CD8 cells excluded terminally differentiated effector memory CD45RA+ cells. Libraries were prepared by immunoSEQ multiplex PCR; TCRdb keeps only in-frame clonotypes and omits some of them. The sample shows millions of clones, less than 95% of them seen only once. Material for sequencing was naive CD8+ T cells sorted from blood. The receptors originated from a man aged 18 to 35 in good health.

The chain combines TRBV5-1 with TRBJ2-1; D may be TRBD2 (5 bases). The CDR3 loop spans 14 amino acids. V was clipped by 5 bases and J by 5 bases, with 14 bases between them. CDR1 and CDR2 (germline): SGHRS, YFSETQ. Here the CDR3 DNA reads TGCGCCAGCAGGGAGGACCTCGGGGACAATGAGCAGTTCTTC. Translating it yields CASREDLGDNEQFF.

The genes are TRBV28 and TRBJ1-1, with TRBD1 as a possible D gene (6 bases). Germline lookup yields CDR1 MDHEN and CDR2 SYDVKM. The CDR3 extends over 13 amino acids. The V and J ends lost 6 bases and 3 bases respectively, with 11 bases between them. CDR3 sequence: CASSRGTYTEAFF. DNA of the CDR3: TGTGCCAGCAGCCGAGGGACATACACTGAAGCTTTCTTT.

The genes are TRBV10-2 and TRBJ1-5; no definite D call. The CDR3 consists of 14 residues. CDR1 is WSHSY, CDR2 SAAADI, per germline. With 2 bases removed from V and 7 bases from J, the gap between germline ends came to 12 bases. The CDR3 nucleotides are TGCGCCAGCAGTGAGACCCTTAAAGGACAGCCCCAGCATTTT. Translating gives CASSETLKGQPQHF.

This chain links TRBV28 with TRBJ1-6, with a tentative D call TRBD1 (6 bases). V shed 8 bases and J shed 8 bases, with 19 bases lying between them. The CDR3 runs 15 residues. The V gene's germline CDR1 is MDHEN and CDR2 SYDVKM. The CDR3 sequence is CASGDTGTSDSPLHF. The DNA of the CDR3 is TGTGCCAGCGGGGATACCGGGACATCCGATTCACCCCTCCACTTT.

CDR3 residues: CASSDNYSNQPQHF. The CDR3 DNA sequence: TGTGCCAGCAGCGACAACTATAGCAATCAGCCCCAGCATTTT. This chain links TRBV28 with TRBJ1-5; no firm D call. In germline, CDR1 is MDHEN, CDR2 SYDVKM. This CDR3 comprises 14 residues. The germline V and J ends were trimmed by 6 bases and 0 bases, with 9 bases remaining between them.

This clone was observed once. This chain joins TRBV2 and TRBJ1-6; 9 nucleotides match TRBD1. The J segment lost 1 base and the V segment lost 5 bases, leaving 9 bases of the junction unmatched. The CDR3 is 18 residues long. Germline lookup yields CDR1 SNHLY and CDR2 FYNNEI. CDR3 protein: CASSRLVQGASYNSPLHF. CDR3 DNA sequence: TGTGCCAGCAGTAGACTAGTACAGGGGGCGTCCTATAATTCACCCCTCCACTTT.